Here is one T cell receptor beta chain with its context. Its target antigen remains unknown. There are no base qualities to consult, and no much larger clone falls within one base. The sample belongs to a study of shared clonotypes between healthy human individuals (TCRdb year 2020). For context, the study as a whole: Three men and two women, aged 18 to 49 years, made up the cohort. Per donor, three plates each were used for CD4 naive and CD4 memory, two for CD8 naive, and one for CD8 memory. The study deeply sequenced blood TCR repertoires of about 5 healthy adults to estimate repertoire size and the extent of clonotype sharing between individuals. To increase sequencing depth and limit assay-specific biases, TCR repertoire library preparation and sequencing were carried out by different laboratories using diverse techniques. Each donor's leukapheresis produced roughly between roughly 0.9 and 8.9 billion PBMCs.

Including cysteine and phenylalanine, the CDR3 has 14 amino acids. The CDR3 DNA has 42 bases and is translated from base 1. V is shortened by 4 bases, J by 15 bases, and the region joining them spans 22 bases. From the germline V gene, CDR1 is SGHVS and CDR2 is FQNEAQ. The donors were healthy, HIV-negative adults who had no recently reported acute infections or vaccinations. Every donor was a Caucasian adult residing in Nashville, Tennessee, USA. Magnetic negative selection was used to enrich CD4+ T cells, after which naive cells were positively selected on CD45RA and the negative fraction became the memory subset. Blood was collected by leukapheresis, and PBMCs were isolated by Ficoll-Histopaque density gradient centrifugation and then cryopreserved in liquid nitrogen vapor phase. Purity and quantity of every magnetically sorted T cell population were checked by analytical flow cytometry. Genomic DNA was isolated from every sorted fraction and measured by UV absorbance on a Nanodrop 2000c.

TCR CDR3 regions were amplified from genomic DNA by multiplex PCR using the deep immunoSEQ assay. Genomic DNA extracted from each cell subset was distributed evenly over all wells of several immunoSEQ 96-well plates, and each plate served as one replicate. Each replicate PCR for sorted subsets received roughly 0.2 ug genomic DNA, equal to about 30,000 T cell genomes. Purified libraries were quantified with a Qubit 3.0 fluorometer, sized on a Bioanalyzer 2100, and re-quantified with the KAPA Library Quantification kit. Every immunoSEQ 96-well plate was sequenced on a separate single-read 150-cycle Illumina NextSeq 550 flow cell. As for how the authors treated the data: Because the immunoSEQ output held only junctional sequences and lacked quality scores, the filtering could not match the filtering applied to full-length reads. Sequences were annotated with PyIR, a Python wrapper for IgBLAST v1.9, using IMGT germline references to assign V/J genes and CDR3. Reads were filtered out if the reads had weak V/J assignments (E-value above 1e-6), no CDR3, stop codons, out-of-frame junctions, or ambiguous translated residues. V3J clonotypes were defined as sequences sharing an identical inferred V gene, J gene, and CDR3 amino acid sequence. To compute the percentage overlap between repertoires, the number of shared unique clonotypes was divided by the size of the smaller repertoire. Three approaches were used to assess repertoire richness: RTK rarefaction, the Chao1 estimator, and Recon v2.1 estimates of unobserved clonotypes. For all TCRbeta clonotypes obtained by the gDNA method from a few donors, generation probabilities were computed with OLGA. TCRdb took this table from immuneACCESS and kept in-frame rearrangements with V and J called. Such tables lack part of the clones; where checked against another copy, unresolved V genes explain under half of the gap, and the rest is unexplained. The V and J calls and clone size were taken over from that table, and D and trimming were inferred from the DNA. This sample is represented by more than 2,000,000 clones; approximately 95% of them were singletons. Of the sample, under 0.45% falls within the top ten clones.

Results and caveats for the whole study, not just this receptor: Rarefaction of sorted-subset datasets indicated incomplete sequencing despite the large sequencing depth. Sampling was restricted to blood, and TCR repertoires in tissue are likely to differ from TCR repertoires in blood. Compared with non-shared clonotypes, the clonotypes found in all four sorted-subset donors had higher generation probabilities. Larger estimated clonotype richness was generally found for naive subsets than for memory subsets. Pairwise subsampling indicated that sequencing depth was expected to affect the degree of clonotype sharing among donors. When several donors were compared, the shared fraction of clonotypes was approximately 5% for naive CD4, around 3.6% for naive CD8, roughly 2.5% for memory CD4, and around 0.37% for memory CD8. Because the study included only a small number of donors, the genetic and exposure-history diversity represented was limited.

This receptor chain uses TRBV7-8 and TRBJ2-1, and possibly TRBD2, on 6 matching bases. Sample: naive CD4+ T cells from PBMCs. According to the study, the label for this sample's cell subset or site signals: CD45RA+ positively selected. The TCR sequence derives from a man aged 18 to 29 in good health. Some clones in this sample may be carry-over from other donors' samples. The base sequence is TGTGCCAGCAGCTATCAGATCTCCGGGAGAGTTCTGTTCTTC. Translated, it gives CASSYQISGRVLFF.